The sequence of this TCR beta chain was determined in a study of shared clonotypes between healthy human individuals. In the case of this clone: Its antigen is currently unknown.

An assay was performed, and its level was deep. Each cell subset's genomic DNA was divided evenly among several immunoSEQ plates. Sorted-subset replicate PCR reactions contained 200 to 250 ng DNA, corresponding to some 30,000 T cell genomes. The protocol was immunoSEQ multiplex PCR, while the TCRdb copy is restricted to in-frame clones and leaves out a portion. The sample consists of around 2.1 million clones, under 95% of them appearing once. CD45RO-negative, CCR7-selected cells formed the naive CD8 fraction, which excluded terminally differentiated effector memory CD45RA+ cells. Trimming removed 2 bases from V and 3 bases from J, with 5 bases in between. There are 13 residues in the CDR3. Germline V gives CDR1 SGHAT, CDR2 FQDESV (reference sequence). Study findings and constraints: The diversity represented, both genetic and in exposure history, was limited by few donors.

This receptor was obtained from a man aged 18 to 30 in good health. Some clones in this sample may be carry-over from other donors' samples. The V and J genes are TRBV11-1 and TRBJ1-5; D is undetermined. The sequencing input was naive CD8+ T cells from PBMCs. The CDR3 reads CASSLSDNQPQHF. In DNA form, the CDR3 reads TGTGCCAGCAGCTTATCGGACAATCAGCCCCAGCATTTT.